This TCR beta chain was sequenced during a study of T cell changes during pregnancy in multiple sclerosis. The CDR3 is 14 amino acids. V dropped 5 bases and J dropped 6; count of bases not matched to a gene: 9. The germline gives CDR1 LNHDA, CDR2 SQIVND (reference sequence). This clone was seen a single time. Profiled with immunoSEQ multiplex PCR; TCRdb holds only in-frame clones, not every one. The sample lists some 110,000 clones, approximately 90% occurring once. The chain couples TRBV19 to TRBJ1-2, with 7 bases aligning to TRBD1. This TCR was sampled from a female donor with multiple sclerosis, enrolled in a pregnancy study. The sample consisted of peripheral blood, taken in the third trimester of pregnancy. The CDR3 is CASSATRDSNGYTF. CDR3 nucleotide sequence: TGTGCCAGTAGTGCTACAAGGGACAGCAATGGCTACACCTTC.